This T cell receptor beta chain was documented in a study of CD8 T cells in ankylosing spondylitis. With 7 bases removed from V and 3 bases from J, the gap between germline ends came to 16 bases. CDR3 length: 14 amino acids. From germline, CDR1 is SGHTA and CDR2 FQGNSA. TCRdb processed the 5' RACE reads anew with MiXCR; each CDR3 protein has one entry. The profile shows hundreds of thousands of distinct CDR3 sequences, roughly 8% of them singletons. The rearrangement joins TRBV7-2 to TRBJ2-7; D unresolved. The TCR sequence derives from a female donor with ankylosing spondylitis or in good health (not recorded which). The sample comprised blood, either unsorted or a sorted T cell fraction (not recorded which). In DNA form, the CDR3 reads TGTGCCAGCATCCTTCAGGAACTATACTACGAGCAGTACTTC. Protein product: CASILQELYYEQYF.